Listed here are 17 T cell receptor beta chains from one sample, sequenced in a study of T cell responses to AZD1222 COVID-19 vaccine (TCRdb year 2021). The library was built by means of the immunoSEQ multiplex PCR assay. Sourced from immuneACCESS, this table was stored by TCRdb with only in-frame sequences that have V and J called. A share of the clones is absent; for the studies checked, an unresolved V gene accounts for under half, and the remainder has no known explanation. The sample table holds about 150,000 clones, of which about 88% were seen once. The ten largest clonotypes hold roughly 2.9% of the sample. The label giving this sample's time point can be read as: baseline before first vaccination. Sequencing was performed on peripheral blood, taken on day 0 of AZD1222 vaccination. These receptors all come from an adult in good health.

The chain recombines TRBV3-1 (or the pseudogene TRBV3-2) with TRBJ1-2, with D perhaps TRBD1 (5 bases). Germline lookup yields CDR1 LGHDT and CDR2 YNNKEL (reference sequence). The CDR3 length is 15 residues. Trimming cost V 0 bases and J 6 bases, with 14 bases left between them. CDR3 coding DNA: TGTGCCAGCAGCCAAGAGCAGGCAGGGCTCGATGGCTACACCTTC. This gives the protein CASSQEQAGLDGYTF.

This clone appeared once. The rearrangement uses TRBV27 and TRBJ1-2; TRBD1 is a possible D gene (5 bases). The CDR3 length is 15 residues. The V and J ends lost 5 bases and 2 bases respectively, with 15 bases between them. Per the germline V gene, CDR1 is MNHEY and CDR2 is SMNVEV (reference sequence). CDR3 amino acids: CASSPTRRENYGYTF. CDR3 coding DNA: TGTGCCAGCAGTCCCACCCGCAGGGAGAACTATGGCTACACCTTC.

This chain connects TRBV4-1 to TRBJ2-4; 9 nucleotides agree with TRBD2. In germline, CDR1 is MGHRA, CDR2 YSYEKL. V dropped 1 base and J dropped 0; count of bases not matched to a gene: 7. The CDR3 is 18 amino acids. CDR3 residues: CASSQVGGGGAAKNIQYF. Written as DNA, the CDR3 is TGCGCCAGCAGCCAAGTGGGCGGCGGGGGGGCAGCCAAAAACATTCAGTACTTC.

This clone occurred a few times. V and J are TRBV5-8 and TRBJ1-3; D gene ambiguous. Looked up from germline, CDR1 is SGHTS and CDR2 is YDEGEE. V was pared by 1 base and J by 4 bases, with 9 bases between. The CDR3 runs to 14 residues. CDR3 nucleotides: TGTGCCAGCAGCTTGAAAAATGAGGGAAACACCATATATTTT. Translated: CASSLKNEGNTIYF.

This clone was picked up a small number of times. In the same sample, other DNA sequences code for this CDR3. The chain has TRBV5-1 and TRBJ1-3, with a possible D match to TRBD1 (5 bases). The CDR3 loop spans 14 amino acids. Between the trimmed V and J ends, which lost 0 bases and 2 bases, there was a span of 6 bases. Germline values: CDR1 SGHRS, CDR2 YFSETQ. The CDR3 spells CASSLEGTGNTIYF. The CDR3 DNA follows: TGCGCCAGCAGCTTGGAGGGGACTGGAAACACCATATATTTT. The full variable domain, with the rest looked up from reference TRBV5-1 and TRBJ1-3, is KAGVTQTPRYLIKTRGQQVTLSCSPISGHRSVSWYQQTPGQGLQFLFEYFSETQRNKGNFPGRFSGRQFSNSRSEMNVSTLELGDSALYLCASSLEGTGNTIYFGEGSWLTVV.

This clone was counted only a few times. V and J are TRBV10-3 and TRBJ1-2; tentatively, D is TRBD1 (6 bases). The ends were cut back, 6 bases at V and 8 bases at J, with 19 bases in the middle. Germline V gene lookup returns CDR1 ENHRY and CDR2 SYGVKD. The CDR3 runs to 14 residues. CDR3 sequence: CAISPMDRTNGYTF. In DNA form, the CDR3 reads TGTGCCATCAGCCCAATGGACAGAACAAACGGCTACACCTTC.

This chain uses TRBV27 with TRBJ2-1; 8 bases align to TRBD1. The CDR3 runs to 17 residues. Unmatched junction bases numbered 10, after V lost 6 bases and J lost 0 bases. Looked up from germline, CDR1 is MNHEY and CDR2 is SMNVEV (reference sequence). The DNA for the CDR3 is TGTGCCAGCAGCCCACGGGGACAGGCTAGCTCCTACAATGAGCAGTTCTTC. This encodes CASSPRGQASSYNEQFF.

The chain uses TRBV4-1 and TRBJ2-7; TRBD1 aligns across 8 bases. The length of the CDR3 is 18 residues. CDR1 MGHRA and CDR2 YSYEKL come from the germline V gene. V trimming: 0 bases; J trimming: 3 bases; junction bases outside the gene matches: 13. The CDR3: CASSQETLRQGSRYEQYF. The CDR3 DNA follows: TGCGCCAGCAGCCAAGAGACCTTGAGACAGGGGTCCCGCTACGAGCAGTACTTC.

The rearrangement uses TRBV2 and TRBJ1-5; D perhaps matches TRBD1 (5 bases). The CDR3 has 12 residues. Germline CDR1 SNHLY, CDR2 FYNNEI. V dropped 7 bases and J dropped 6 bases, with 10 bases sitting between them. CDR3 DNA: TGTGCCAGCACGACAGCTAGTCAGCCCCAGCATTTT. Translated, it gives CASTTASQPQHF.

This rearrangement joins TRBV5-1 to TRBJ2-2; 8 bases line up with TRBD2. Trimming cost V 0 bases and J 7 bases; bases outside gene matches: 2. The CDR3 has 14 residues. Germline lookup yields CDR1 SGHRS and CDR2 YFSETQ. The CDR3 DNA follows: TGCGCCAGCAGCTTGGCCACTAGCGGCGGGGAGCTGTTTTTT. It translates to CASSLATSGGELFF.

This clone was observed a single time. The V gene is TRBV6-1, the J gene TRBJ1-1, with D unclear. Germline V CDR1 and CDR2: MNHNS, SASEGT. This CDR3 has 13 amino acids. V was trimmed by 0 bases and J by 4 bases, leaving 6 bases between them. The DNA for the CDR3 is TGTGCCAGCAGTGAAGCGCTAAGCACTGAAGCTTTCTTT. Amino acid sequence: CASSEALSTEAFF.

This clone came up a few times. The chain links TRBV14 to TRBJ2-7, with D uncertain. V was clipped by 2 bases and J by 2 bases, with 10 bases between them. The germline V gene encodes CDR1 SGHDN and CDR2 FVKESK. The CDR3 length is 14 residues. The CDR3 sequence is CASSQHSRAYEQYF. CDR3 coding DNA: TGTGCCAGCAGCCAACATAGTAGGGCCTACGAGCAGTACTTC.

The chain joins TRBV28 to TRBJ1-6; a possible D gene is TRBD1 (5 bases). The CDR3 spans 14 residues. Germline CDR1 is MDHEN and CDR2 is SYDVKM. V was trimmed by 7 bases and J by 10 bases, leaving 17 bases between them. The chain's CDR3 is CASNSGGAPSPLHF. CDR3 DNA: TGTGCCAGCAACTCTGGGGGAGCACCCTCACCCCTCCACTTT.

The chain is built from TRBV9 and TRBJ1-4, with D perhaps matching TRBD1 (6 bases). V was trimmed by 5 bases and J by 8 bases, leaving 19 bases between them. CDR3 length: 15 amino acids. Germline V CDR1 and CDR2: SGDLS, YYNGEE. The CDR3 nucleotides read TGTGCCAGCAGTGAAACAGGGTTTTCTGGGGAAAAACTGTTTTTT. Translating gives CASSETGFSGEKLFF. Supplemented by reference TRBV9 and TRBJ1-4, the full variable domain reads DSGVTQTPKHLITATGQRVTLRCSPRSGDLSVYWYQQSLDQGLQFLIQYYNGEERAKGNILERFSAQQFPDLHSELNLSSLELGDSALYFCASSETGFSGEKLFFGSGTQLSVL.

The chain links TRBV19 to TRBJ2-1, with D perhaps matching TRBD2 (5 bases). The CDR3 contains 15 residues. CDR1 is LNHDA and CDR2 is SQIVND in the germline V gene (reference sequence). V was pared by 6 bases and J by 0 bases, with 12 bases between. The DNA of the CDR3 is TGTGCCAGTAGCCTCGGGGATAGCTCCTACAATGAGCAGTTCTTC. Translating it yields CASSLGDSSYNEQFF. Supplemented by reference TRBV19 and TRBJ2-1, the full variable domain reads DGGITQSPKYLFRKEGQNVTLSCEQNLNHDAMYWYRQDPGQGLRLIYYSQIVNDFQKGDIAEGYSVSREKKESFPLTVTSAQKNPTAFYLCASSLGDSSYNEQFFGPGTRLTVL.

The V call is TRBV5-1, the J call TRBJ2-7; D gene unclear. Germline V gives CDR1 SGHRS, CDR2 YFSETQ. This CDR3 contains 13 residues. V was pared by 2 bases and J by 1 base, with 7 bases between. The CDR3, as DNA: TGCGCCAGCAGCTTTTATCCGTCCTACGAGCAGTACTTC. Residues: CASSFYPSYEQYF.

V is TRBV6-5 and J is TRBJ1-2; D is unclear. The CDR3 extends over 11 amino acids. Per the germline V gene, CDR1 is MNHEY and CDR2 is SVGAGI. V was trimmed by 7 bases and J by 8 bases, leaving 11 bases between them. This CDR3 reads CASKGPIGYTF. The CDR3 DNA reads as TGTGCCAGCAAAGGACCCATAGGCTACACCTTC.